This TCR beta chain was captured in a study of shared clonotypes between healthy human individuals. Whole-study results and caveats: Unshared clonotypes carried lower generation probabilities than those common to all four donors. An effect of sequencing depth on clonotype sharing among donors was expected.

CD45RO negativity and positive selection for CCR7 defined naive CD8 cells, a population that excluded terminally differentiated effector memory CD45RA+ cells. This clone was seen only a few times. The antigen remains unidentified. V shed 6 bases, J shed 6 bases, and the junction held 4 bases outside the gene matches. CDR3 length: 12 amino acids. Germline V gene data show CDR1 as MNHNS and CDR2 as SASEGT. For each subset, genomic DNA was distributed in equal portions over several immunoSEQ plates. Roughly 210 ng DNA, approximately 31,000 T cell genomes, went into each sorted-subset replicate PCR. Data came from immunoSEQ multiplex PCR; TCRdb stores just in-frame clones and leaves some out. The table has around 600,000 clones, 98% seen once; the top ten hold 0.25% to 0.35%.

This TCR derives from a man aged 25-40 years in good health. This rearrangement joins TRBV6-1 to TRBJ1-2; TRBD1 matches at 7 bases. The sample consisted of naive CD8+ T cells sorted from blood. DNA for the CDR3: TGTGCCAGCAGGACAGGGAGAGATGGCTACACCTTC. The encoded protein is CASRTGRDGYTF.